A single T cell receptor beta chain is shown here with its context. The sample originates from a study of PD-L1 blockade in urothelial cancer. About the research overall: Reported median T cell count for blood samples was around 150,000.

Using immunoSEQ multiplex PCR, the repertoire was profiled, and TCRdb retains in-frame clones only, with some absent. Here the sample spans some 40,000 clones, under 90% being singletons. Here the sequenced sample was PBMCs, taken around atezolizumab (anti-PD-L1) treatment. This sequence originates from a man in his fifties or sixties with urothelial cancer.

The DNA for the CDR3 is TGTGCCATCAGCCCCACCCAGGGGGCGCTCTCTGGGGCCAACGTCCTGACTTTC. Encoded protein: CAISPTQGALSGANVLTF. The rearrangement uses TRBV10-3 and TRBJ2-6; 8 positions agree with TRBD1. CDR1 ENHRY and CDR2 SYGVKD come from the germline V gene. This CDR3 is 18 amino acids long. V lost 6 bases and J lost 0; bases outside the gene matches: 10.